The 2 T cell receptor beta chains listed next were all sequenced from one sample in a study of cytomegalovirus exposure and HLA in healthy donors. A multiplex PCR was run with 60 Vbeta primers and 13 Jbeta primers. Libraries were prepared by immunoSEQ multiplex PCR; TCRdb keeps only in-frame clonotypes and omits some of them. This sample contains 35,000 to 45,000 clones. Sequencing input: PBMCs. These receptors came from a male donor in good health and CMV-seronegative.

This chain uses TRBV6-5 with TRBJ2-1; tentative D call: TRBD1 (5 bases). The V end was cut by 2 bases, the J end by 0 bases, with 8 bases between. The CDR3 length is 15 residues. Germline V lookup: CDR1 MNHEY, CDR2 SVGAGI. The CDR3 DNA follows: TGTGCCAGCAGTTACGATAGGGGCTCCTACAATGAGCAGTTCTTC. It translates to CASSYDRGSYNEQFF.

The chain links TRBV28 to TRBJ1-5, with 8 bases lining up with TRBD1. The V segment lost 6 bases and the J segment 6 bases; nucleotides outside the gene matches: 10. Germline CDR1 reads MDHEN; CDR2 reads SYDVKM. This CDR3 spans 15 amino acids. Written as DNA, the CDR3 is TGTGCCAGCAGCAATCCGGGACAGGAAACTCAGCCCCAGCATTTT. This encodes CASSNPGQETQPQHF.